These 17 T cell receptor beta chains were all obtained from the same sample, sequenced in a study of T cells after yellow fever vaccination. TCRdb reprocessed the 5' RACE reads with MiXCR, giving one entry per CDR3 protein. The sample consists of tens of thousands of distinct CDR3 sequences, about 6.5% of them appearing once. The sequences come from CD8+ T cells sorted from PBMCs, collected more than 35 days after the first yellow fever vaccination. These receptors were collected from a man between 18 and 29 years old who received the YFV17D yellow fever vaccine.

This clonotype was counted at least ten times. This chain connects TRBV7-9 to TRBJ1-1; D is undetermined. The germline CDR1 and CDR2 sequences are SEHNR and FQNEAQ (reference sequence). This CDR3 is built from 10 residues. The V and J ends lost 7 bases and 5 bases respectively, with 5 bases between them. CDR3 DNA sequence: TGTGCCAGCACCACAACTGAAGCTTTCTTT. Its translation: CASTTTEAFF.

This clonotype was detected many times. V is TRBV6-1 and J is TRBJ2-7; tentative D call: TRBD2 (5 bases). The germline V gene has CDR1 MNHNS and CDR2 SASEGT. V lost 5 bases, J lost 2 bases, and 16 bases lay in between. The CDR3 consists of 15 residues. In DNA form, the CDR3 reads TGTGCCAGCAGTCTCCTAGTGGGAGAGACCTACGAGCAGTACGTC. This encodes CASSLLVGETYEQYV.

This clonotype was seen many times. The rearrangement joins TRBV5-1 to TRBJ1-2; 9 nucleotides agree with TRBD1. The V and J ends lost 2 bases and 3 bases, in that order; junction bases with no gene match: 2. Germline CDR1 and CDR2: SGHRS and YFSETQ. CDR3 length: 14 amino acids. CDR3 DNA sequence: TGCGCCAGCAGCTTACAGGGGGCGGACTATGGCTACACCTTC. This gives the protein CASSLQGADYGYTF.

This clonotype was seen more than once but under ten times. V gene TRBV5-1 combines with J gene TRBJ2-7; TRBD1 might be the D (6 bases). Germline CDR1 reads SGHRS; CDR2 reads YFSETQ. Trimming left V 3 bases short and J 4 bases short, with 20 bases between. This CDR3 has 16 amino acids. The CDR3 nucleotides read TGCGCCAGCAGCTCTTTCCTCGGGGAGAGGGGGTACGAGCAGTACTTC. It translates to CASSSFLGERGYEQYF.

This clonotype was seen many times. This CDR3 reads CASSQGFRPNTGELFF. CDR3 in DNA: TGCGCCAGCAGCCAAGGGTTCCGCCCGAACACCGGGGAGCTGTTTTTT. The V call is TRBV4-3, the J call TRBJ2-2; no definite D call. Germline V gene data show CDR1 as LGHNA and CDR2 as YSLEER. The CDR3 extends over 16 amino acids. Trimming took off 1 base at V and 0 bases at J, with 9 bases between the two ends.

Many counts were recorded for this clonotype. The V call is TRBV5-4, the J call TRBJ2-7; D is ambiguous. V lost 1 base, J lost 2 bases, and 10 bases lay in between. CDR1 and CDR2 from the germline V gene are SGHNT and YYREEE (reference sequence). The CDR3 is made up of 14 amino acids. The CDR3 here is CASSLSQAPYEQYF. The CDR3 bases are TGTGCCAGCAGCTTGTCCCAGGCGCCCTACGAGCAGTACTTC.

This clonotype was seen repeatedly, ten times or more. The chain joins TRBV5-1 to TRBJ2-5; D may be TRBD2 (5 bases). The CDR3 is made up of 15 amino acids. Germline CDR1 reads SGHRS; CDR2 reads YFSETQ. V was clipped by 2 bases and J by 3 bases, with 14 bases between them. CDR3 bases: TGCGCCAGCAGCTTTCTCGACTACCAGAAAGAGACCCAGTACTTC. Its translation is CASSFLDYQKETQYF.

A few counts support this clonotype. The J gene is TRBJ1-2, the V gene TRBV12-5; D perhaps matches TRBD1 (5 bases). Germline V gene lookup returns CDR1 LGHNT and CDR2 FRNRAP. Trimming cost V 6 bases and J 4 bases, with 12 bases left between them. CDR3 size: 13 residues. The CDR3, as DNA: TGTGCTAGTGGCCTACAGGACCTCTATGGCTACACCTTC. This encodes CASGLQDLYGYTF. Variable domain in full (rest from reference TRBV12-5 and TRBJ1-2): DARVTQTPRHKVTEMGQEVTMRCQPILGHNTVFWYRQTMMQGLELLAYFRNRAPLDDSGMPKDRFSAEMPDATLATLKIQPSEPRDSAVYFCASGLQDLYGYTFGSGTRLTVV.

A few counts support this clonotype. The rearrangement uses TRBV10-2 and TRBJ2-1, with D unclear. This CDR3 is 12 amino acids long. Per germline, CDR1 WSHSY and CDR2 SAAADI. Deletions cut 4 bases from V and 6 bases from J, with 7 bases between. The CDR3 region has the DNA TGCGCCAGCAGTGGTCGTGCCAATGAGCAGTTCTTC. Translated: CASSGRANEQFF.

The table lists this clonotype with many counts. The chain recombines TRBV5-1 with TRBJ2-1, with TRBD2 identical over 7 bases. Per germline, CDR1 SGHRS and CDR2 YFSETQ. J gave up 5 bases and V 7 bases, and 12 bases lay outside the gene matches. The CDR3 spans 15 residues. The CDR3: CASASMASGNNEQFF. The CDR3 region has the DNA TGCGCCAGCGCGTCAATGGCTAGCGGAAACAATGAGCAGTTCTTC.

This clonotype was detected many times. This rearrangement joins TRBV6-1 to TRBJ2-5; 12 bases agree with TRBD2. V was pared by 6 bases and J by 1 base, with 6 bases of the junction left unmatched. Germline loops: CDR1 MNHNS, CDR2 SASEGT. The CDR3 loop spans 16 amino acids. CDR3 residues: CASRRLAGELQETQYF. CDR3 in DNA: TGTGCCAGCAGACGACTAGCGGGGGAGCTCCAAGAGACCCAGTACTTC.

The chain combines TRBV19 with TRBJ1-1; tentative D call: TRBD1 (5 bases). Trimming took 3 bases from V and 1 from J, leaving 6 bases between them. Germline V gene sequence: CDR1 LNHDA, CDR2 SQIVND (reference sequence). The CDR3 covers 13 residues. CDR3 sequence (DNA): TGTGCCAGTAGTATCGACAGGAACACTGAAGCTTTCTTT. It translates to CASSIDRNTEAFF. Full variable domain (remainder filled in from reference TRBV19 and TRBJ1-1): DGGITQSPKYLFRKEGQNVTLSCEQNLNHDAMYWYRQDPGQGLRLIYYSQIVNDFQKGDIAEGYSVSREKKESFPLTVTSAQKNPTAFYLCASSIDRNTEAFFGQGTRLTVV.

This clonotype came up many times. This chain links TRBV29-1 with TRBJ1-2, with 10 bases that match TRBD1. V trimming: 1 base; J trimming: 4 bases; junction bases outside the gene matches: 6. This CDR3 is 15 amino acids long. Germline V gene data show CDR1 as SQVTM and CDR2 as ANQGSEA. The CDR3 spells CSVEGQGANPYGYTF. The DNA of the CDR3 is TGCAGCGTTGAAGGACAGGGGGCTAATCCCTATGGCTACACCTTC.

A few counts support this clonotype. CDR3 bases: TGTGCCAGCAGCTCGCAGGGGAAAAGGAACACCGGGGAGCTGTTTTTT. It specifies CASSSQGKRNTGELFF. The genes are TRBV5-5 and TRBJ2-2; D is possibly TRBD1 (6 bases). V shed 3 bases and J shed 1 base, with 13 bases lying between them. CDR1 and CDR2 (germline): SGHKS, YYEKEE (reference sequence). This CDR3 has 16 amino acids.

In its sample, this clonotype was seen many times. The genes are TRBV7-9 and TRBJ2-1, with D uncertain. V gave up 1 base and J gave up 2 bases, with 6 bases separating them. The germline V gene has CDR1 SEHNR and CDR2 FQNEAQ (reference sequence). CDR3 length: 14 amino acids. CDR3 sequence: CASSLDTTYNEQFF. The CDR3 region has the DNA TGTGCCAGCAGCTTAGACACTACCTACAATGAGCAGTTCTTC.

Only a few counts were recorded for this clonotype. The gene calls are TRBV7-2 and TRBJ1-1; no clear D. V lost 6 bases and J lost 8, with 13 bases in between. In germline, CDR1 is SGHTA, CDR2 FQGNSA. The CDR3 is 12 amino acids. The CDR3 spells CASRPLTSEAFF. The CDR3, as DNA: TGTGCCAGCAGACCTCTGACGAGCGAAGCTTTCTTT.

The J gene is TRBJ2-1, the V gene TRBV7-6; TRBD1 agrees at 8 bases. V was pared by 5 bases and J by 7 bases, with 10 bases of the junction left unmatched. This CDR3 comprises 15 residues. Germline CDR1 is SGHVS and CDR2 is FNYEAQ. CDR3 region: CASSALRGLGNEQFF. CDR3 DNA: TGTGCCAGCAGCGCACTCAGGGGGCTCGGGAATGAGCAGTTCTTC.